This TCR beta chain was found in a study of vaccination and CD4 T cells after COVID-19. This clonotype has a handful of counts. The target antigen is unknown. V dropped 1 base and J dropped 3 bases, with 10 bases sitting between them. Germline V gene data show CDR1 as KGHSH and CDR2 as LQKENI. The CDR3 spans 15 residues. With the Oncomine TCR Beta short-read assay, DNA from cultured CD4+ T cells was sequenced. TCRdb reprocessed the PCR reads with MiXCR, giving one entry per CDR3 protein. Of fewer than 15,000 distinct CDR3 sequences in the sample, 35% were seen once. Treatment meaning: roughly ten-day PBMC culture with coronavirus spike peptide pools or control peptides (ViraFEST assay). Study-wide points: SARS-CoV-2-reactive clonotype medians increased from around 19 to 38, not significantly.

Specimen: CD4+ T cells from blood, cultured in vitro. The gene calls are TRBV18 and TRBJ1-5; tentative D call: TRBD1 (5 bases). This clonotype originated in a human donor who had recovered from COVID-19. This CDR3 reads CASSPLGTTNQPQHF. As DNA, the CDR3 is TGTGCCAGCTCACCACTCGGGACTACCAATCAGCCCCAGCATTTT. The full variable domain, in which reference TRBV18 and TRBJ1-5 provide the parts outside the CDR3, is NAGVMQNPRHLVRRRGQEARLRCSPMKGHSHVYWYRQLPEEGLKFMVYLQKENIIDESGMPKERFSAEFPKEGPSILRIQQVVRGDSAAYFCASSPLGTTNQPQHFGDGTRLSIL.